The 10 T cell receptor beta chains below come from one sample, sequenced in a study of OX40 agonist ivuxolimab in advanced cancers. Generated by immunoSEQ multiplex PCR, the TCRdb table keeps only in-frame clones and is missing some. Of approximately 35,000 clones in the sample, about 74% are singletons; the top ten hold 12%. Material: CD4+ or CD8+ T cells sorted from blood, obtained in a trial of the OX40 agonist ivuxolimab. The receptors originated from an adult with an advanced solid tumor such as melanoma, head and neck, liver or kidney cancer.

The CDR3 sequence: CAWSIRGAYEQYF. DNA of the CDR3: TGTGCCTGGAGTATCCGGGGGGCCTACGAGCAGTACTTC. This chain links TRBV30 with TRBJ2-7; TRBD2 matches 7 bases. V was pared by 2 bases and J by 2 bases, with 3 bases of the junction left unmatched. CDR1 is GTSNPN and CDR2 is SVGIG in the germline V gene (reference sequence). The CDR3 is made up of 13 amino acids.

This rearrangement joins TRBV2 to TRBJ1-2; D is ambiguous. Per germline, CDR1 SNHLY and CDR2 FYNNEI. The length of the CDR3 is 11 residues. The V gene lost 3 bases and the J gene lost 7 bases, with 6 bases spanning the gap. CDR3 amino acids: CASSDMGGYTF. DNA for the CDR3: TGTGCCAGCAGTGATATGGGTGGCTACACCTTC.

This chain links TRBV13 with TRBJ1-2; D remains ambiguous. With 6 bases removed from V and 7 bases from J, the gap between germline ends came to 9 bases. This CDR3 has 11 residues. CDR1 and CDR2 from the germline V gene are PRHDT and FYEKMQ (reference sequence). This CDR3 is CASREGLGYTF. CDR3 sequence (DNA): TGTGCCAGCAGGGAAGGGCTTGGCTACACCTTC.

This clone has only a few counts. This chain uses TRBV12-2 with TRBJ1-5. TRBV12-2 is a known pseudogene. The CDR3 runs 17 residues. CDR3 loop: CASRLEGHRHSNQPQHF. The CDR3, as DNA: TGTGCAAGTCGCTTAGAAGGGCATCGTCACAGCAATCAGCCCCAGCATTTT.

This chain connects TRBV5-1 to TRBJ1-6; weak D call: TRBD1 (6 bases). V lost 4 bases and J 10 bases, leaving 18 bases between the germline ends. The CDR3 loop spans 15 amino acids. Germline values: CDR1 SGHRS, CDR2 YFSETQ. The CDR3 here is CASSPEGGGNSPLHF. The CDR3 DNA reads as TGCGCCAGCAGCCCGGAGGGGGGGGGAAACTCACCCCTCCACTTT.

The CDR3 nucleotides are TGTGCCAGCAGTATGGCACAGGGCGGCGAAAAACTGTTTTTT. Translation gives CASSMAQGGEKLFF. The chain recombines TRBV2 with TRBJ1-4, with a weak D call TRBD1 (6 bases). Germline V gene data show CDR1 as SNHLY and CDR2 as FYNNEI. CDR3 length: 14 amino acids. The V gene lost 5 bases and the J gene lost 8 bases, with 15 bases spanning the gap.

The genes are TRBV30 and TRBJ2-7, with TRBD2 matching 8 bases. With 0 bases clipped from V and 6 bases from J, the junction kept 7 bases outside the gene matches. Per germline, CDR1 GTSNPN and CDR2 SVGIG (reference sequence). CDR3 size: 14 residues. The CDR3 sequence: CAWSVWAGGAEQYF. DNA for the CDR3: TGTGCCTGGAGTGTGTGGGCGGGGGGAGCCGAGCAGTACTTC.

This chain uses TRBV7-9 with TRBJ2-2, with TRBD1 as a possible D gene (7 bases). The CDR3 is made up of 14 amino acids. V was trimmed by 7 bases and J by 6 bases, leaving 15 bases between them. Germline V gene lookup returns CDR1 SEHNR and CDR2 FQNEAQ (reference sequence). CDR3 residues: CASTRGAGAGELFF. The CDR3 nucleotides are TGTGCCAGCACCAGGGGGGCCGGCGCCGGGGAGCTGTTTTTT.

The CDR3 nucleotides read TGTGCCATCAGTGAACCGGGGGGTGGATCAGATACGCAGTATTTT. Its translation is CAISEPGGGSDTQYF. The chain carries TRBV10-3 and TRBJ2-3; 7 nucleotides match TRBD2. CDR1 and CDR2 from the germline V gene are ENHRY and SYGVKD. There are 15 residues in the CDR3. V was pared by 3 bases and J by 4 bases, with 7 bases of the junction left unmatched.

V and J are TRBV6-5 and TRBJ1-1; D gene unclear. V gave up 0 bases and J gave up 9 bases, with 14 bases separating them. Germline loops: CDR1 MNHEY, CDR2 SVGAGI. The CDR3 length is 14 residues. CDR3 sequence reads: CASSYSGRETKAFF. CDR3 nucleotides: TGTGCCAGCAGTTACTCAGGGAGGGAGACTAAAGCTTTCTTT.